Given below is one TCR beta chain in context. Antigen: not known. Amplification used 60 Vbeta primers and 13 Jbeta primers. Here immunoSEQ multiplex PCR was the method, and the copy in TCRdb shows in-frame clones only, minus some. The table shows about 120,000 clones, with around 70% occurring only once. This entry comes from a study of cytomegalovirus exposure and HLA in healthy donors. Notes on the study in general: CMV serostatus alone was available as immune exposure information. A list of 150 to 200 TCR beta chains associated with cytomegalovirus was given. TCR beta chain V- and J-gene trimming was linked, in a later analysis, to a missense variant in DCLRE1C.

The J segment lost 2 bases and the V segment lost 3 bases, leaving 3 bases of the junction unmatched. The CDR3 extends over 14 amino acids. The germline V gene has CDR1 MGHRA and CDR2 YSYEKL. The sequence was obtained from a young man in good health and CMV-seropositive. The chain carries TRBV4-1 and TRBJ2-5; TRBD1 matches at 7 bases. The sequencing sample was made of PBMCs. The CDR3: CASSHPTGQETQYF. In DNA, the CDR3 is TGCGCCAGCAGCCACCCGACAGGGCAAGAGACCCAGTACTTC.